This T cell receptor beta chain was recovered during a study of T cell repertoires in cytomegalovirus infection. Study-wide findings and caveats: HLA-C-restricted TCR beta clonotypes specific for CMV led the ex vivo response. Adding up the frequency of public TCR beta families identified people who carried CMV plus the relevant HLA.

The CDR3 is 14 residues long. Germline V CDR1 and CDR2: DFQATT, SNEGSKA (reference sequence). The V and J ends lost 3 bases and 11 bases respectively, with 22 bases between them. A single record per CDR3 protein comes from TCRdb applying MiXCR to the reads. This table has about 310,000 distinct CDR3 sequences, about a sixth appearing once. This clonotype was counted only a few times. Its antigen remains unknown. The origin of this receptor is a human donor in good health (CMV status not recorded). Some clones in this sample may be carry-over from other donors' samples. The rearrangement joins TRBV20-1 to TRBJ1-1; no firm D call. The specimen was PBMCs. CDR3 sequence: CSARKAANTDPAFF. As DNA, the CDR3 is TGCAGTGCTAGGAAGGCGGCCAACACCGATCCCGCTTTCTTT.